These 11 T cell receptor beta chains originate from one sample sequenced in a study of blood T cells in healthy people across ages (dated by TCRdb to 2015 to 2017). Libraries were made using 5' RACE. TCRdb shows the sequencer as Illumina HiSeq 2500. A second PCR of 7 to 11 cycles was performed with a sample-barcoded 5' primer and a J-beta primer mix. TCRdb took the public reads, trimmed them with fastp at Q25, ran MiXCR for clone calling and kept in-frame beta chains. For every CDR3 protein sequence, its rows merge into one entry that carries the most common genes and DNA. For this sample the table gives some 1 million distinct CDR3 sequences, of which 45% were detected only once. 15% to 20% of the sample goes to the ten largest clones. Sequencing used blood. Receptors originate from a woman aged 60-70 years in good health.

This clonotype showed up just a few times. CDR3 DNA: TGTGCCAGCAGTCCTCCCCGCCGACTAGCGGGGATAGATACGCAGTATTTT. This sequence encodes CASSPPRRLAGIDTQYF. The chain carries TRBV12-3 or TRBV12-4 and TRBJ2-3, with 11 bases that match TRBD2. This CDR3 comprises 17 residues. V was pared by 5 bases and J by 5 bases, with 12 bases of the junction left unmatched.

V gene TRBV4-2 combines with J gene TRBJ2-7, with TRBD1 identical over 8 bases. The V and J ends lost 3 bases and 2 bases, in that order; junction bases with no gene match: 15. The CDR3 runs 18 residues. CDR1 is LGHNA, CDR2 YNFKEQ, per germline. The CDR3 protein is CASSHGQGIRDPTYEQYF. The CDR3 DNA reads as TGTGCCAGCAGCCACGGACAGGGAATCCGCGACCCCACCTACGAGCAGTACTTC.

The V and J genes are TRBV6-5 and TRBJ2-3; D is perhaps TRBD2 (5 bases). The germline gives CDR1 MNHEY, CDR2 SVGAGI. This CDR3 is 18 amino acids long. With 2 bases removed from V and 2 bases from J, the gap between germline ends came to 20 bases. The CDR3 bases are TGTGCCAGCAGTTACCCTAACCCTTTCAGCGGCGTCACAGATACGCAGTATTTT. This encodes CASSYPNPFSGVTDTQYF.

This clonotype has just a few counts. The chain has TRBV29-1 and TRBJ2-7; D is unclear. CDR1 SQVTM and CDR2 ANQGSEA come from the germline V gene. V lost 3 bases, J lost 0 bases, and 21 bases lay in between. CDR3 length: 17 residues. CDR3 amino acids: CSVDGPSLGLSSYEQYF. CDR3 coding DNA: TGCAGCGTTGACGGGCCTAGTCTAGGGTTAAGCTCCTACGAGCAGTACTTC.

This clonotype was recorded many times. The genes are TRBV29-1 and TRBJ1-2; 7 bases line up with TRBD1. V gave up 4 bases and J gave up 3 bases; unmatched junction bases: 2. Germline V gene lookup returns CDR1 SQVTM and CDR2 ANQGSEA. The CDR3 spans 12 residues. The CDR3, as DNA: TGCAGCGTTGGGACAGGAGACTATGGCTACACCTTC. Its protein is CSVGTGDYGYTF.

The chain carries TRBV30 and TRBJ1-2; perhaps TRBD1 as D (6 bases). CDR3 length: 14 residues. V lost 3 bases and J lost 5, with 16 bases in between. Germline V gives CDR1 GTSNPN, CDR2 SVGIG (reference sequence). The CDR3 is CAWRPPGQGYGYTF. In DNA, the CDR3 is TGTGCCTGGAGACCACCTGGGCAGGGGTATGGCTACACCTTC. The full variable domain, in which reference TRBV30 and TRBJ1-2 provide the parts outside the CDR3, is SQTIHQWPATLVQPVGSPLSLECTVEGTSNPNLYWYRQAAGRGLQLLFYSVGIGQISSEVPQNLSASRPQDRQFILSSKKLLLSDSGFYLCAWRPPGQGYGYTFGSGTRLTVV.

This chain uses TRBV5-5 with TRBJ2-3, with no clear D. The CDR3 loop spans 14 amino acids. V dropped 0 bases and J dropped 8 bases, with 13 bases sitting between them. The germline gives CDR1 SGHKS, CDR2 YYEKEE (reference sequence). The CDR3 DNA is TGTGCCAGCAGCTTGGATAACGGATTTGGTACGCAGTATTTT. This encodes CASSLDNGFGTQYF. The entire variable domain, with the rest obtained from reference TRBV5-5 and TRBJ2-3, is as follows: DAGVTQSPTHLIKTRGQQVTLRCSPISGHKSVSWYQQVLGQGPQFIFQYYEKEERGRGNFPDRFSARQFPNYSSELNVNALLLGDSALYLCASSLDNGFGTQYFGPGTRLTVL.

The genes are TRBV27 and TRBJ1-2; D call uncertain. The germline gives CDR1 MNHEY, CDR2 SMNVEV (reference sequence). This CDR3 has 11 amino acids. The V and J ends lost 5 bases and 5 bases respectively, with 6 bases between them. The CDR3 sequence: CASSTTYGYTF. CDR3 sequence (DNA): TGTGCCAGCAGTACCACGTATGGCTACACCTTC.

The V call is TRBV29-1, the J call TRBJ2-1, with D tentatively TRBD1 (7 bases). The germline CDR1 and CDR2 sequences are SQVTM and ANQGSEA. V was pared by 4 bases and J by 3 bases, with 10 bases between. CDR3 length: 13 amino acids. This chain's CDR3 is CSVGQGGYNEQFF. In DNA, the CDR3 is TGCAGCGTTGGACAGGGAGGCTACAATGAGCAGTTCTTC.

This clonotype has a handful of counts. The chain has TRBV6-2 or TRBV6-3 and TRBJ2-1; D is perhaps TRBD1 or TRBD2 (5 bases each). CDR1 is MNHEY and CDR2 is SVGEGT in the germline V gene. The CDR3 has 14 amino acids. Trimming shortened V by 0 bases and J by 8 bases, and 11 bases separated the two germline ends. The CDR3 here is CASSYSGRDDEQFF. The DNA for the CDR3 is TGTGCCAGCAGTTACTCAGGCAGGGACGATGAGCAGTTCTTC.

This clonotype occurred a few times. This chain links TRBV6-6 with TRBJ2-3; 8 bases match TRBD2. Unmatched junction bases numbered 10, after V lost 5 bases and J lost 3 bases. Germline V gene lookup returns CDR1 MNHNY and CDR2 SVGAGI (reference sequence). The length of the CDR3 is 16 residues. The CDR3 bases are TGTGCCAGCAGTACCCAACCGGGACTAGAAACAGATACGCAGTATTTT. It is translated as CASSTQPGLETDTQYF.